Listed here are 3 T cell receptor beta chains from one sample, sequenced in a study of sequential checkpoint blockade in melanoma. Treatment reported: randomized to nivolumab then ipilimumab (arm A) or the reverse (arm B). The assay was immunoSEQ multiplex PCR, and TCRdb's table has in-frame clones only and misses some. The data show approximately 10,000 clones, 75% seen once. This specimen consisted of CD8+ T cells sorted from blood (inferred from file names), obtained from a patient given nivolumab and ipilimumab in sequence. The receptors stem from a human donor with melanoma.

This chain uses TRBV5-6 with TRBJ1-1; 12 nucleotides agree with TRBD1. Germline V CDR1 and CDR2: SGHDT, YYEEEE. The length of the CDR3 is 13 residues. This CDR3 reads CAGGTGGYTEAFF. In DNA, the CDR3 is TGTGCGGGGGGGACAGGGGGCTACACTGAAGCTTTCTTT.

This chain joins TRBV5-6 and TRBJ1-4; TRBD1 matches at 10 bases. Germline V gene sequence: CDR1 SGHDT, CDR2 YYEEEE. The CDR3 consists of 14 residues. J gave up 6 bases and V 4 bases, and 3 bases lay outside the gene matches. The CDR3 DNA follows: TGTGCCAGCAGCCTCGGACAGGGGGATGAAAAACTGTTTTTT. Protein product: CASSLGQGDEKLFF.

V and J are TRBV29-1 and TRBJ2-2; 8 nucleotides match TRBD1. Germline lookup yields CDR1 SQVTM and CDR2 ANQGSEA. CDR3 length: 13 residues. V shed 7 bases, J shed 3 bases, and the junction held 4 bases outside the gene matches. CDR3 amino acids: CSAGGQDTGELFF. DNA for the CDR3: TGCAGCGCCGGGGGACAGGACACCGGGGAGCTGTTTTTT.